A selection of T cell receptor beta chains follows, all from one sample in a study of lung T cells in sarcoidosis with Löfgren's syndrome. One entry per CDR3 protein, called by TCRdb with MiXCR from the reads. The sample carries more than 8,500 distinct CDR3 sequences, around a fifth recorded once. Sequenced sample: CD4+ T cells from bronchoalveolar lavage fluid. The receptors come from a human donor with sarcoidosis (Löfgren's syndrome or another form), or a control subject (not recorded which). Each CDR3 is given with its conserved first and last residue. A D gene is named only where the DNA matches it firmly. Only some rows state a clone size, as once, few, many or a class for expanded clones.

J: TRBJ1-2
size: NA
V: TRBV7-3
D: NA
DNA: TGTGCCAGCAGCCCCCGGACGGTGAACTATGGCTACACCTTC
CDR3: CASSPRTVNYGYTF

J: TRBJ2-5
size: NA
V: TRBV12-3/TRBV12-4
D: TRBD1
DNA: TGTGCCAGCAGTCGCACAGGGGGGGAGACCCAGTACTTC
CDR3: CASSRTGGETQYF

J: TRBJ2-3
size: many
V: TRBV14
D: NA
DNA: TGTGCCAGCAGCGCACAGGCTTCACGGTCGGATACGCAGTATTTT
CDR3: CASSAQASRSDTQYF

J: TRBJ2-3
size: medium-sized
V: TRBV6-2/TRBV6-3
D: TRBD2
DNA: TGTGCCAGCAGTTACTCACCAGCGGGGGGACTCACAGATACGCAGTATTTT
CDR3: CASSYSPAGGLTDTQYF

J: TRBJ1-5
size: medium-sized
V: TRBV30
D: TRBD1
DNA: TGTGCCTGGGGGACAGGGATCGATCAGCCCCAGCATTTT
CDR3: CAWGTGIDQPQHF

J: TRBJ1-4
size: few
V: TRBV19
D: NA
DNA: TGTGCCAGTAGTATGTCAGTTAATGAAAAACTGTTTTTT
CDR3: CASSMSVNEKLFF

J: TRBJ2-2
size: medium-sized
V: TRBV20-1
D: NA
DNA: TGCAGTGCCACTCCGGGCCCCGGGGAGCTGTTTTTT
CDR3: CSATPGPGELFF

J: TRBJ1-5
size: large
V: TRBV28
D: NA
DNA: TGTGCCAGCAGTTCCGGGGGAAGCAATCAGCCCCAGCATTTT
CDR3: CASSSGGSNQPQHF

J: TRBJ1-4
size: few
V: TRBV30
D: NA
DNA: TGTGCCTGGACAGGGGCCGGCGAAAAACTGTTTTTT
CDR3: CAWTGAGEKLFF

J: TRBJ2-3
size: NA
V: TRBV7-9
D: TRBD1
DNA: TGTGCCAGCAGCTTAACCCTAACAGGGGCGAGAGGAGATACGCAGTATTTT
CDR3: CASSLTLTGARGDTQYF

J: TRBJ1-5
size: medium-sized
V: TRBV3-1
D: NA
DNA: TGTGCCAGCAGCCAAACAGCATTAGTAAATCAGCCCCAGCATTTT
CDR3: CASSQTALVNQPQHF

J: TRBJ1-6
size: medium-sized
V: TRBV28
D: TRBD1
DNA: TGTGCCAGCAGCCTGGGACAGACTAATTCACCCCTCCACTTT
CDR3: CASSLGQTNSPLHF

J: TRBJ2-5
size: many
V: TRBV10-1
D: TRBD1
DNA: TGCGCCAGCAGTCCGACGACAGGGGGCGTAGAGACCCAGTACTTC
CDR3: CASSPTTGGVETQYF

J: TRBJ1-6
size: NA
V: TRBV29-1
D: NA
DNA: TGCAGCGTTGTTGTAGGGGCTTATAATTCACCCCTCCACTTT
CDR3: CSVVVGAYNSPLHF

J: TRBJ2-3
size: few
V: TRBV12-3/TRBV12-4
D: TRBD2
DNA: TGTGCCAGCAGCCGACGGGGGGACTCCACAGATACGCAGTATTTT
CDR3: CASSRRGDSTDTQYF

J: TRBJ2-6
size: once
V: TRBV28
D: NA
DNA: TGTGCCAGCAGAAGGTTGGCTGGGGCCAACGTCCTGACTTTC
CDR3: CASRRLAGANVLTF

J: TRBJ2-1
size: few
V: TRBV20-1
D: TRBD2
DNA: TGCAGTGCTAGAGAACACGGGGGACCCGGGGGGAATGAGCAGTTCTTC
CDR3: CSAREHGGPGGNEQFF

J: TRBJ2-1
size: medium-sized
V: TRBV11-3
D: TRBD2
DNA: TGTGCCAGCAGCTTTGGGACTAGCGGCTACGAGCAGTTCTTC
CDR3: CASSFGTSGYEQFF

J: TRBJ2-1
size: many
V: TRBV28
D: NA
DNA: TGTGCCAGCAGAAGGGACCCGACGAACAATGAGCAGTTCTTC
CDR3: CASRRDPTNNEQFF

J: TRBJ1-1
size: NA
V: TRBV9
D: TRBD1
DNA: TGTGCCAGCAGCGTAGTTGAGGGGGCGACCACTGAAGCTTTCTTT
CDR3: CASSVVEGATTEAFF

J: TRBJ2-7
size: medium-sized
V: TRBV2
D: NA
DNA: TGTGCCAGCACCTTGGGACCTGCCTACGAGCAGTACTTC
CDR3: CASTLGPAYEQYF

J: TRBJ2-3
size: many
V: TRBV15
D: TRBD2
DNA: TGTGCCACCAGCAGAGGGCCTAGCGGGGGGGATACGCAGTATTTT
CDR3: CATSRGPSGGDTQYF